This TCR beta chain was sequenced in a study of blood T cell repertoires in COVID-19. Study information: The cDNA or gDNA used as material had been derived from T cells, B-cell-depleted T cells, or PBMCs.

In terms of age and location, participants ranged from roughly 18 to 90 years and lived in about two dozen US areas. Authors' methods: Estimated nucleated cell counts came from reference gene primer amplification. Profiled with immunoSEQ multiplex PCR; TCRdb holds only in-frame clones, not every one. That table is the source of V, J and clone size, and D and trimming were worked out from the DNA. The table lists about 300,000 clones, about nine tenths of them singletons. Deletions cut 4 bases from V and 6 bases from J, with 10 bases between. The CDR3 runs to 13 residues. The germline CDR1 and CDR2 sequences are LNHDA and SQIVND (reference sequence).

Source material: PBMCs or T cells enriched from blood (not recorded which). The chain recombines TRBV19 with TRBJ1-5, with D hard to call. The receptor's source is a woman under 30 who had recovered from COVID-19. The CDR3 spells CASSKGVIQPQHF. As DNA, the CDR3 is TGTGCCAGTAGTAAGGGAGTTATTCAGCCCCAGCATTTT.